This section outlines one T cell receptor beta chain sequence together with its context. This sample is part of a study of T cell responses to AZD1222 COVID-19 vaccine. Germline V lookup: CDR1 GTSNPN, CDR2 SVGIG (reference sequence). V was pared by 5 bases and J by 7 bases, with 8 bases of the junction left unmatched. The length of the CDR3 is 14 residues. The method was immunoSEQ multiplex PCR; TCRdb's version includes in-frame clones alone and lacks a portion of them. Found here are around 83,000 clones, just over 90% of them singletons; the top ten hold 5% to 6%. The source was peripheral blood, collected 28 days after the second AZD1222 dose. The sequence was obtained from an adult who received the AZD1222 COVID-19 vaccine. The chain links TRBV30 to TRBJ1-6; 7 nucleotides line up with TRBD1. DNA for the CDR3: TGTGCCTGGGCGACAGGGAAGGGGAATTCACCCCTCCACTTT. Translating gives CAWATGKGNSPLHF.